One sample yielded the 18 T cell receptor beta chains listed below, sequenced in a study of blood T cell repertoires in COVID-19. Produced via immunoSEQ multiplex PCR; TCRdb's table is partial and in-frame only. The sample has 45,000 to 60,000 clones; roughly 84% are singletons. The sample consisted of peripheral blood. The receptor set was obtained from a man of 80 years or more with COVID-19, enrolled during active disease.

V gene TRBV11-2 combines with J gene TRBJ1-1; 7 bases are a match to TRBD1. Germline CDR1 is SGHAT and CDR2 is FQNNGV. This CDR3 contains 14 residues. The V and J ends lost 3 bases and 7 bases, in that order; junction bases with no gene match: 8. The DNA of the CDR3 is TGTGCCAGCAGCTTCCACAGGGGCCGCGGTGAAGCTTTCTTT. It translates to CASSFHRGRGEAFF. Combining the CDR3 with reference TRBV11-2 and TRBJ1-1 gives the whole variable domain EAGVAQSPRYKIIEKRQSVAFWCNPISGHATLYWYQQILGQGPKLLIQFQNNGVVDDSQLPKDRFSAERLKGVDSTLKIQPAKLEDSAVYLCASSFHRGRGEAFFGQGTRLTVV.

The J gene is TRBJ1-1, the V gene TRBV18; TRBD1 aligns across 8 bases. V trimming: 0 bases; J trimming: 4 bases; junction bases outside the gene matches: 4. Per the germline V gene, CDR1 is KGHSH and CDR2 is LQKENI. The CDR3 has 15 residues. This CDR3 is CASSPPAGGITEAFF. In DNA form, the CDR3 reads TGTGCCAGCTCACCACCAGCAGGGGGCATCACTGAAGCTTTCTTT.

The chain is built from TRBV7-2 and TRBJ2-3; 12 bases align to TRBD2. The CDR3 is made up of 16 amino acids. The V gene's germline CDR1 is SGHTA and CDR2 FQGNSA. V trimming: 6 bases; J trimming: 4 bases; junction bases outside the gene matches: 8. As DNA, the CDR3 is TGTGCCAGCAGACACCTAGCGGGGGGGCATGCAGATACGCAGTATTTT. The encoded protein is CASRHLAGGHADTQYF. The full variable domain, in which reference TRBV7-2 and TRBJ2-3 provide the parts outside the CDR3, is GAGVSQSPSNKVTEKGKDVELRCDPISGHTALYWYRQSLGQGLEFLIYFQGNSAPDKSGLPSDRFSAERTGGSVSTLTIQRTQQEDSAVYLCASRHLAGGHADTQYFGPGTRLTVL.

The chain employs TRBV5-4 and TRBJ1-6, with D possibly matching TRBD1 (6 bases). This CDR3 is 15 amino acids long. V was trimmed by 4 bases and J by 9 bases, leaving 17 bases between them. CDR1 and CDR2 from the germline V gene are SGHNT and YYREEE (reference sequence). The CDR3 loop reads CASSLQGVEGSPLHF. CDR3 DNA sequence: TGTGCCAGCAGCCTACAGGGTGTAGAGGGTTCACCCCTCCACTTT.

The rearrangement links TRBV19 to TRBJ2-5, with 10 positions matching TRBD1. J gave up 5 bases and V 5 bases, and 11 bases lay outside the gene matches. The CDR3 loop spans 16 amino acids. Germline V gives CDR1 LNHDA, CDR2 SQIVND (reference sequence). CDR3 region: CASSPRTGGFLETQYF. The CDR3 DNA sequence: TGTGCCAGTAGTCCCCGGACAGGGGGTTTCCTCGAGACCCAGTACTTC.

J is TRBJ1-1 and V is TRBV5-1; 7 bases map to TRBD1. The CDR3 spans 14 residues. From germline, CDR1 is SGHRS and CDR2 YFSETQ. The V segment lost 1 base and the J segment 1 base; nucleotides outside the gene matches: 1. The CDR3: CASSLQGGNTEAFF. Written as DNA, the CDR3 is TGCGCCAGCAGCTTGCAGGGGGGGAACACTGAAGCTTTCTTT.

Here the CDR3 DNA reads TGTGCCAGCAGTGATGACAGGGTCTCTGGAAACACCATATATTTT. Protein: CASSDDRVSGNTIYF. The chain combines TRBV2 with TRBJ1-3; 7 nucleotides line up with TRBD1. Per germline, CDR1 SNHLY and CDR2 FYNNEI. V trimming: 3 bases; J trimming: 0 bases; junction bases outside the gene matches: 2. CDR3 length: 15 residues.

In nucleotides, the CDR3 is TGTGCCAGCAGCGTCAGACAGGGAACGAACACTGAAGCTTTCTTT. Translation: CASSVRQGTNTEAFF. V gene TRBV9 combines with J gene TRBJ1-1; 7 nucleotides agree with TRBD1. The CDR3 has 15 residues. Germline CDR1 SGDLS, CDR2 YYNGEE. After removal of 2 bases from V and 1 base from J, the junction contained 5 bases not matched to a gene.

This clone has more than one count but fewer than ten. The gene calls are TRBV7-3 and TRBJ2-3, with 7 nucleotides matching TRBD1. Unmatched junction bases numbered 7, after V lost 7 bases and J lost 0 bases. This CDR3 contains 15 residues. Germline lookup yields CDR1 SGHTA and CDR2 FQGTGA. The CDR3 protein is CASKLDRLSTDTQYF. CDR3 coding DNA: TGTGCCAGCAAACTGGACAGGCTTAGCACAGATACGCAGTATTTT.

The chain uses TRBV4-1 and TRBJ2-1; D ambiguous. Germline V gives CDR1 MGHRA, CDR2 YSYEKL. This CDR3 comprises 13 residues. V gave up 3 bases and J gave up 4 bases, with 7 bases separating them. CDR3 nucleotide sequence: TGCGCCAGCAGCCACGGTGTATACAATGAGCAGTTCTTC. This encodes CASSHGVYNEQFF.

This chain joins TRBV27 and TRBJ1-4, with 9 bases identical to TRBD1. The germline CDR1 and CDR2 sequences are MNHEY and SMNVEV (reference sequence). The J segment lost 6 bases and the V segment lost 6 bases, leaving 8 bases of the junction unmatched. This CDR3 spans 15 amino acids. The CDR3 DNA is TGTGCCAGCAGCCCTCCCCGGGACAGGGATGAAAAACTGTTTTTT. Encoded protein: CASSPPRDRDEKLFF.

DNA of the CDR3: TGTGCCAGCAGCCGGGAATTTAGCGGGGGGGCTAGGGATACGCAGTATTTT. This encodes CASSREFSGGARDTQYF. V gene TRBV7-2 combines with J gene TRBJ2-3; TRBD2 aligns across 11 bases. Per germline, CDR1 SGHTA and CDR2 FQGNSA. Losses at the gene ends were 5 bases for V and 6 bases for J; bases not matched to a gene: 13. This CDR3 region has 17 residues.

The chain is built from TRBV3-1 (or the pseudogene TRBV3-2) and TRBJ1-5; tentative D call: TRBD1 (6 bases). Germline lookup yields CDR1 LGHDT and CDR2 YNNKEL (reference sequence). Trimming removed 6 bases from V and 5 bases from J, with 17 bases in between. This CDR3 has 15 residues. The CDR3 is CASSSAYTGYQPQHF. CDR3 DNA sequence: TGTGCCAGCAGTTCCGCTTACACAGGGTATCAGCCCCAGCATTTT.

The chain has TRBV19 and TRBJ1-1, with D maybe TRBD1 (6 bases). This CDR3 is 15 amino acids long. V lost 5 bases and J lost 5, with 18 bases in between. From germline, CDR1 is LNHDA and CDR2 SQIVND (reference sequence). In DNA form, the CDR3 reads TGTGCCAGTAGTCCCCCAGGCAGGGGTGGGACTGAAGCTTTCTTT. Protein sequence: CASSPPGRGGTEAFF. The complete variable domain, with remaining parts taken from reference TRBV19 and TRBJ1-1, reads DGGITQSPKYLFRKEGQNVTLSCEQNLNHDAMYWYRQDPGQGLRLIYYSQIVNDFQKGDIAEGYSVSREKKESFPLTVTSAQKNPTAFYLCASSPPGRGGTEAFFGQGTRLTVV.

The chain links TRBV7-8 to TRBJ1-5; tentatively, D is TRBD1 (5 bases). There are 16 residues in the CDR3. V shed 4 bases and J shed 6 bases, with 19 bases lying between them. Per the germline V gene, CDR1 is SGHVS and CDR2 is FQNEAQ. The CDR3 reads CASSSSDTREGQPQHF. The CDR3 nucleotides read TGTGCCAGCAGCTCGTCGGACACCCGGGAGGGTCAGCCCCAGCATTTT.

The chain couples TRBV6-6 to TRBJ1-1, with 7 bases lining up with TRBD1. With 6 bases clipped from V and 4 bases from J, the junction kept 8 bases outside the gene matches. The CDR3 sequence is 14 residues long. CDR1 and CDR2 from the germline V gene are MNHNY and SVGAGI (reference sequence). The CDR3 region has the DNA TGTGCCAGCAGACCCGACAGGGCTAGCACTGAAGCTTTCTTT. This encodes CASRPDRASTEAFF.

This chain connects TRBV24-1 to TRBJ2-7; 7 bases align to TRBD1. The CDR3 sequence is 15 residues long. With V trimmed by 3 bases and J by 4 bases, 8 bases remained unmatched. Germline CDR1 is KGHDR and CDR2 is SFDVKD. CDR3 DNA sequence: TGTGCCACCAGTGATCCCGGGACAGAGCCTTACGAGCAGTACGTC. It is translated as CATSDPGTEPYEQYV.

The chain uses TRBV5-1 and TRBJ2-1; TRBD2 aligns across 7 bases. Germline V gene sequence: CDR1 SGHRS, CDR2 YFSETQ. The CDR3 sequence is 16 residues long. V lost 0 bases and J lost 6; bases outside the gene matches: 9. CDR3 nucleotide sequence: TGCGCCAGCAGCTTGGCCAGCGGGGCACCCCTCAATGAGCAGTTCTTC. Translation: CASSLASGAPLNEQFF.